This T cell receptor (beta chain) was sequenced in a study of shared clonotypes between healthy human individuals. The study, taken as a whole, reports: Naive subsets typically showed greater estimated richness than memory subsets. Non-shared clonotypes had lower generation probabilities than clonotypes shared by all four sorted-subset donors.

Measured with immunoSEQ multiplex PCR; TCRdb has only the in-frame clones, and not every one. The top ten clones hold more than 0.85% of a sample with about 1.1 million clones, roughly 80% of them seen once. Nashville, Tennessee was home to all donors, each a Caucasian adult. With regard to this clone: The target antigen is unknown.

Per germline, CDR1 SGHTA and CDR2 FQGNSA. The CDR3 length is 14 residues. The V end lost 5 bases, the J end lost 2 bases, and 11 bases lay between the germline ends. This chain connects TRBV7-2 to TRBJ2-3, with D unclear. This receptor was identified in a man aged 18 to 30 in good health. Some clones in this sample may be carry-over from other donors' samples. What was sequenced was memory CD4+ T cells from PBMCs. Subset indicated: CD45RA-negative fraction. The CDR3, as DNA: TGTGCCAGCAGCCGCGCGGCTCCCACAGATACGCAGTATTTT. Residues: CASSRAAPTDTQYF.